These 18 T cell receptor beta chains were sequenced from one sample in a study of siplizumab effects on memory and regulatory T cells. Some clones are missing from TCRdb's copy, which holds only in-frame ones; the method was immunoSEQ multiplex PCR. Among 100,000 or so clones listed, around nine tenths were seen once. The sample consisted of CD4+ T cells sorted from blood. These receptors all stem from a human donor in good health.

The J gene is TRBJ2-3, the V gene TRBV28, with 8 bases that match TRBD2. This CDR3 is 17 amino acids long. With 5 bases clipped from V and 3 bases from J, the junction kept 13 bases outside the gene matches. Per the germline V gene, CDR1 is MDHEN and CDR2 is SYDVKM. DNA of the CDR3: TGTGCCAGCAGTCCCACCAAGCGGGAGTGGAGAACAGATACGCAGTATTTT. Its protein is CASSPTKREWRTDTQYF.

The V call is TRBV9, the J call TRBJ2-7, with 9 nucleotides matching TRBD2. Germline V gives CDR1 SGDLS, CDR2 YYNGEE. V lost 3 bases and J lost 1; bases outside the gene matches: 8. The CDR3 is 16 amino acids. As DNA, the CDR3 is TGTGCCAGCAGCGGTCGTAGCGGGAGTCAATCCTACGAGCAGTACTTC. It translates to CASSGRSGSQSYEQYF.

The chain couples TRBV19 to TRBJ1-1; TRBD1 might be the D (5 bases). The V gene lost 0 bases and the J gene lost 0 bases, with 17 bases spanning the gap. The CDR3 runs 18 residues. The germline CDR1 and CDR2 sequences are LNHDA and SQIVND (reference sequence). CDR3: CASSIDLERTPLNTEAFF. CDR3 DNA sequence: TGTGCCAGTAGTATAGATCTAGAAAGGACACCACTGAACACTGAAGCTTTCTTT.

The rearrangement links TRBV11-2 to TRBJ2-6; D not certain. V was cut by 5 bases and J by 1 base, with 9 bases left in between. The CDR3 covers 15 residues. Germline CDR1 is SGHAT and CDR2 is FQNNGV. CDR3 nucleotides: TGTGCCAGCAGCCCCAGCGATTCTGGGGCCAACGTCCTGACTTTC. This encodes CASSPSDSGANVLTF.

The sample holds one count of this clone. V usage is TRBV30 and J usage is TRBJ2-3; TRBD2 aligns across 8 bases. There are 16 residues in the CDR3. Germline CDR1 reads GTSNPN; CDR2 reads SVGIG (reference sequence). Trimming removed 2 bases from V and 3 bases from J; junction bases left unmatched: 10. The CDR3 DNA is TGTGCCTGGAGTCTTGGGAGCGGGAGTTCAACAGATACGCAGTATTTT. Its translation is CAWSLGSGSSTDTQYF.

V and J are TRBV9 and TRBJ2-5, with D unclear. Trimming stripped 0 bases from V and 5 bases from J, with 14 bases between. This CDR3 is built from 15 residues. The germline gives CDR1 SGDLS, CDR2 YYNGEE. The CDR3 reads CASSVAHAIGETQYF. CDR3 DNA: TGTGCCAGCAGCGTAGCTCATGCAATCGGGGAGACCCAGTACTTC.

This clone was detected only once. The chain uses TRBV7-8 and TRBJ2-7; D is possibly TRBD1 (5 bases). Trimming left V 5 bases short and J 7 bases short, with 15 bases between. Germline-derived CDR1 and CDR2 are SGHVS and FQNEAQ. CDR3 length: 13 amino acids. The CDR3 loop is CASSQRQSREQYF. The CDR3 DNA reads as TGTGCCAGCAGCCAGAGACAGTCTCGGGAGCAGTACTTC.

This clone was counted a single time. The rearrangement uses TRBV28 and TRBJ2-1; 8 bases agree with TRBD1. The CDR3 consists of 15 residues. J gave up 4 bases and V 5 bases, and 7 bases lay outside the gene matches. Germline assignment: CDR1 MDHEN and CDR2 SYDVKM. CDR3 DNA sequence: TGTGCCAGCAGTAACAGGGGGAAGGCTTACAATGAGCAGTTCTTC. Its translation: CASSNRGKAYNEQFF. Full variable domain (outside the CDR3, taken from reference TRBV28 and TRBJ2-1): DVKVTQSSRYLVKRTGEKVFLECVQDMDHENMFWYRQDPGLGLRLIYFSYDVKMKEKGDIPEGYSVSREKKERFSLILESASTNQTSMYLCASSNRGKAYNEQFFGPGTRLTVL.

CDR3 coding DNA: TGTGCCATCAGTGATTTTGTGGAGGGGGGGGAGACCCAGTACTTC. Translation: CAISDFVEGGETQYF. The chain has TRBV10-3 and TRBJ2-5, with a tentative D call TRBD2 (7 bases). Germline lookup yields CDR1 ENHRY and CDR2 SYGVKD. The length of the CDR3 is 15 residues. Between the trimmed V and J ends, which lost 3 bases and 5 bases, there was a span of 16 bases.

This clone occurred once. The V gene is TRBV4-2, the J gene TRBJ2-5; D is unclear. The germline CDR1 and CDR2 sequences are LGHNA and YNFKEQ. The CDR3 runs 13 residues. V shed 3 bases and J shed 5 bases, with 10 bases lying between them. The CDR3: CASSQDPRETQYF. The CDR3 coding sequence is TGTGCCAGCAGCCAGGACCCCAGGGAGACCCAGTACTTC.

V usage is TRBV2 and J usage is TRBJ2-5; TRBD2 is a possible D gene (5 bases). This CDR3 is built from 14 residues. Germline V lookup: CDR1 SNHLY, CDR2 FYNNEI. Trimming stripped 6 bases from V and 7 bases from J, with 18 bases between. The CDR3 is CASSKDYGLSTQYF. CDR3 in DNA: TGTGCCAGCAGCAAAGACTACGGACTGTCGACCCAGTACTTC.

This sequence joins TRBV27 and TRBJ1-2; 9 bases match TRBD1. There are 17 residues in the CDR3. V dropped 5 bases and J dropped 2; count of bases not matched to a gene: 12. The germline V gene encodes CDR1 MNHEY and CDR2 SMNVEV (reference sequence). In nucleotides, the CDR3 is TGTGCCAGCAGTCTCCCCTCCTCGGGACAGGGCAACTATGGCTACACCTTC. Translation: CASSLPSSGQGNYGYTF.

The chain is built from TRBV6-5 and TRBJ2-3; possible D gene TRBD1, 6 bases. V was shortened by 0 bases and J by 7 bases, with 14 bases between the two germline ends. The CDR3 consists of 15 residues. Germline lookup yields CDR1 MNHEY and CDR2 SVGAGI. CDR3 DNA sequence: TGTGCCAGCAGTTACTCGTTTCAGGGGACGAATACGCAGTATTTT. Its protein product is CASSYSFQGTNTQYF.

V is TRBV19 and J is TRBJ2-3, with 7 bases identical to TRBD2. This CDR3 contains 14 residues. Germline lookup yields CDR1 LNHDA and CDR2 SQIVND (reference sequence). J gave up 0 bases and V 6 bases, and 3 bases lay outside the gene matches. The chain's CDR3 is CASRFSGSTDTQYF. The CDR3 bases are TGTGCCAGTAGATTTAGCGGGAGCACAGATACGCAGTATTTT.

This clone was seen once. This chain links TRBV5-6 with TRBJ2-7; unclear D gene. Germline CDR1 and CDR2: SGHDT and YYEEEE. The CDR3 runs to 13 residues. Trimming took off 0 bases at V and 6 bases at J, with 10 bases between the two ends. The CDR3 DNA follows: TGTGCCAGCAGCTTGGGGCTAGTTGGCGAGCAGTACTTC. It is translated as CASSLGLVGEQYF.

The rearrangement uses TRBV11-3 and TRBJ2-5; D gene unclear. The DNA end favors TRBJ2-7, so the J call may be wrong. The germline gives CDR1 SGHNT, CDR2 YENEEA. There are 14 residues in the CDR3. CDR3 region: CASSLRITAYEQYF. The CDR3 nucleotides are TGTGCCAGCAGCCTCCGTATTACAGCTTACGAGCAGTACTTC.

This rearrangement joins TRBV14 to TRBJ1-1; the D is unclear. In germline, CDR1 is SGHDN, CDR2 FVKESK. This CDR3 is built from 13 residues. Trimming removed 4 bases from V and 3 bases from J, with 9 bases in between. Here the CDR3 DNA reads TGTGCCAGCAGCCTGACACGGGACACTGAAGCTTTCTTT. It encodes CASSLTRDTEAFF.

V usage is TRBV10-2 and J usage is TRBJ2-3; D perhaps matches TRBD1 (5 bases). Trimming took off 10 bases at V and 6 bases at J, with 14 bases between the two ends. Per germline, CDR1 WSHSY and CDR2 SAAADI. The CDR3 extends over 12 amino acids. CDR3 residues: CATLQVGDTQYF. CDR3 DNA: TGCGCCACGCTACAGGTGGGGGATACGCAGTATTTT.